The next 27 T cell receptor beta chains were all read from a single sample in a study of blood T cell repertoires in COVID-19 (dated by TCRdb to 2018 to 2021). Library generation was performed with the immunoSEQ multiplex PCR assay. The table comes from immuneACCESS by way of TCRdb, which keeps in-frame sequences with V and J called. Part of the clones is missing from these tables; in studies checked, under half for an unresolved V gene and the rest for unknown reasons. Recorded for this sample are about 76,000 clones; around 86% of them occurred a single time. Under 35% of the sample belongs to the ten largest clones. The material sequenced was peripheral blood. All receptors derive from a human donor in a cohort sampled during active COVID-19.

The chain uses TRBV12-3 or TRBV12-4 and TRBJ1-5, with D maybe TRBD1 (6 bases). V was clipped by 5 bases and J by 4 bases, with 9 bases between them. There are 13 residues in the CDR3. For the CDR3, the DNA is TGTGCCAGCAGTGGACAGAAAAATCAGCCCCAGCATTTT. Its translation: CASSGQKNQPQHF.

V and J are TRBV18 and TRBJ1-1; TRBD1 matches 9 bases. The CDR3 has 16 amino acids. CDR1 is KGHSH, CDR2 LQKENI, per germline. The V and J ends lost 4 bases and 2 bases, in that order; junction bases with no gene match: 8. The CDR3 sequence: CASSRGTGYRNTEAFF. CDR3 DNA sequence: TGTGCCAGCTCACGGGGGACAGGGTACCGAAACACTGAAGCTTTCTTT.

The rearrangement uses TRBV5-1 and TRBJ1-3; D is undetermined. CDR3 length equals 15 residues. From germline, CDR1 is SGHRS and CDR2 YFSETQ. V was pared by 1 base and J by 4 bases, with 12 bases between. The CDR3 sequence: CASSLLAGSGNTIYF. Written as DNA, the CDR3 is TGCGCCAGCAGCTTGTTAGCCGGATCGGGAAACACCATATATTTT.

The CDR3 nucleotides are TGTGCCAGCAAACGCTCTGGACAGGGAGAGCAGTACTTC. Its translation is CASKRSGQGEQYF. The chain joins TRBV12-3 or TRBV12-4 to TRBJ2-7; 8 bases align to TRBD1. This CDR3 contains 13 residues. The V segment lost 7 bases and the J segment 7 bases; nucleotides outside the gene matches: 9.

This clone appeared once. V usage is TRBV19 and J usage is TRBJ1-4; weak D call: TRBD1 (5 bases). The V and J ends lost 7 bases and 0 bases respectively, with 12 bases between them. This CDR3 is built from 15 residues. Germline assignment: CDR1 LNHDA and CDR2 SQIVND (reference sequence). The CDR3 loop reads CASTKGGATNEKLFF. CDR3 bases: TGTGCCAGTACTAAGGGAGGGGCAACTAATGAAAAACTGTTTTTT.

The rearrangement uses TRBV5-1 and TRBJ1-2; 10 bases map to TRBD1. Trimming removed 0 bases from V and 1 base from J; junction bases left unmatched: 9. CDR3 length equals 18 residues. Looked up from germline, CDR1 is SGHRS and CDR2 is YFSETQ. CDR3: CASSLALGQGPRNYGYTF. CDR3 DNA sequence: TGCGCCAGCAGCTTGGCCTTGGGACAGGGGCCCCGTAACTATGGCTACACCTTC.

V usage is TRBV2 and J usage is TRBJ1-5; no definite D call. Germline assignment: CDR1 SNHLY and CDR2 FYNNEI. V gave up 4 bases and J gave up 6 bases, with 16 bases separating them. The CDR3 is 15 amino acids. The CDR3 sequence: CASSGGAEGFQPQHF. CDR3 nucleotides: TGTGCCAGCAGTGGCGGAGCCGAGGGTTTTCAGCCCCAGCATTTT. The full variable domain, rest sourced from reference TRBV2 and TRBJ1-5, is EPEVTQTPSHQVTQMGQEVILRCVPISNHLYFYWYRQILGQKVEFLVSFYNNEISEKSEIFDDQFSVERPDGSNFTLKIRSTKLEDSAMYFCASSGGAEGFQPQHFGDGTRLSIL.

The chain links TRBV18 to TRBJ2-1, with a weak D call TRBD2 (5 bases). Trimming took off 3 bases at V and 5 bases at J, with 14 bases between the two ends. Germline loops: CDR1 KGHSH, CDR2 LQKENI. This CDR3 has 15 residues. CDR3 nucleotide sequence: TGTGCCAGCTCACCCTACGGACTTACCAACAATGAGCAGTTCTTC. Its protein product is CASSPYGLTNNEQFF.

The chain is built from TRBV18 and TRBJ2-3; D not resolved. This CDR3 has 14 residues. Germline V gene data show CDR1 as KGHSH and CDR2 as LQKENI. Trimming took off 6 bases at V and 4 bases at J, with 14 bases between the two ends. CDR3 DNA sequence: TGTGCCAGCTCCCCGGTCGCCCGCGCAGATACGCAGTATTTT. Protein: CASSPVARADTQYF.

CDR3 DNA: TGTGCCAGCAGCTTAGAATGGGCAGGGGGAAACACCATATATTTT. Translating gives CASSLEWAGGNTIYF. The chain combines TRBV7-2 with TRBJ1-3; tentative D call: TRBD1 (5 bases). Between the trimmed V and J ends, which lost 1 base and 4 bases, there was a span of 11 bases. The CDR3 extends over 15 amino acids. Germline CDR1 and CDR2: SGHTA and FQGNSA.

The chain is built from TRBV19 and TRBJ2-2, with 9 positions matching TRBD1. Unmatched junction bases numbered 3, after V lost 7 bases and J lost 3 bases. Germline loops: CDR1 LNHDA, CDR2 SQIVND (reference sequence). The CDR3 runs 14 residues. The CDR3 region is CASKTGGDTGELFF. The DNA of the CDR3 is TGTGCCAGTAAGACAGGGGGGGACACCGGGGAGCTGTTTTTT.

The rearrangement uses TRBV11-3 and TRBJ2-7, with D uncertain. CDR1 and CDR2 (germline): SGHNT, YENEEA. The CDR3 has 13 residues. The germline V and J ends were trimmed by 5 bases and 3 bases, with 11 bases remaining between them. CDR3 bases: TGTGCCAGCAGCCTCCGCCGCGGCTACGAGCAGTACTTC. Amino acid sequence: CASSLRRGYEQYF.

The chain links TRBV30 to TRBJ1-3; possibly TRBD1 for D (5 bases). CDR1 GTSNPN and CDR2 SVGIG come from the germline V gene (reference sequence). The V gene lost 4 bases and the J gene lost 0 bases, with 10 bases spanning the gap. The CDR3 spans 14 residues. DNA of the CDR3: TGTGCCTGGAACAGGTTTCGCTCTGGAAACACCATATATTTT. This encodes CAWNRFRSGNTIYF. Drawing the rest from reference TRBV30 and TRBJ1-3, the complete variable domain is SQTIHQWPATLVQPVGSPLSLECTVEGTSNPNLYWYRQAAGRGLQLLFYSVGIGQISSEVPQNLSASRPQDRQFILSSKKLLLSDSGFYLCAWNRFRSGNTIYFGEGSWLTVV.

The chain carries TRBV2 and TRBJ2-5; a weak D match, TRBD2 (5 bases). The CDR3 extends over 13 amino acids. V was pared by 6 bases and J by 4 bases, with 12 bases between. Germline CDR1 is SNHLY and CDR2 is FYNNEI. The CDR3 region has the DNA TGTGCCAGCAGCGTACTAGGAGCAGAGACCCAGTACTTC. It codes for CASSVLGAETQYF.

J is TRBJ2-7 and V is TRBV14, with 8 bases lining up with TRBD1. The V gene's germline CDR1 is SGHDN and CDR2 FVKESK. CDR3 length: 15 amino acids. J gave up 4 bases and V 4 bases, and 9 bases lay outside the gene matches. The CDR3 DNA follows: TGTGCCAGCAGCCCCGACCGGGACAGGTTTTACGAGCAGTACTTC. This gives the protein CASSPDRDRFYEQYF.

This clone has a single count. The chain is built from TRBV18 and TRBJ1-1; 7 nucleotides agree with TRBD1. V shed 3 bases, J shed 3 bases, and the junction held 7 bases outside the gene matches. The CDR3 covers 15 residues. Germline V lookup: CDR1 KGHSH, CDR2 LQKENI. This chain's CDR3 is CASSPLTTGDTEAFF. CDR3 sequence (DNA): TGTGCCAGCTCACCTCTTACTACAGGGGACACTGAAGCTTTCTTT. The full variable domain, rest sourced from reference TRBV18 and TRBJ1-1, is NAGVMQNPRHLVRRRGQEARLRCSPMKGHSHVYWYRQLPEEGLKFMVYLQKENIIDESGMPKERFSAEFPKEGPSILRIQQVVRGDSAAYFCASSPLTTGDTEAFFGQGTRLTVV.

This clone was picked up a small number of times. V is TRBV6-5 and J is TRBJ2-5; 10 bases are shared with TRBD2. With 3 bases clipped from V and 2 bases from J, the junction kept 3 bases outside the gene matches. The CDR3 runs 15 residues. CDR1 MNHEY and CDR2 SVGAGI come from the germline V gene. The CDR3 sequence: CASSYHSGGQETQYF. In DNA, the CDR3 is TGTGCCAGCAGTTATCATAGCGGGGGGCAAGAGACCCAGTACTTC.

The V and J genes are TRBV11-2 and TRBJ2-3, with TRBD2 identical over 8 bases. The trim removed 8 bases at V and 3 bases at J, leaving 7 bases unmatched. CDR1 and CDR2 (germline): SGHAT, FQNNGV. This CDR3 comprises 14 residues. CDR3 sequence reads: CASAARGATDTQYF. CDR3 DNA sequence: TGTGCCAGCGCTGCGCGGGGGGCGACAGATACGCAGTATTTT.

CDR3 DNA sequence: TGTGCTAGTGCCCTCTCAGTGGACGAGCAGTACTTC. Its translation is CASALSVDEQYF. The chain recombines TRBV12-5 with TRBJ2-7; D call uncertain. The V and J ends lost 7 bases and 5 bases respectively, with 12 bases between them. This CDR3 spans 12 amino acids. CDR1 is LGHNT and CDR2 is FRNRAP in the germline V gene.

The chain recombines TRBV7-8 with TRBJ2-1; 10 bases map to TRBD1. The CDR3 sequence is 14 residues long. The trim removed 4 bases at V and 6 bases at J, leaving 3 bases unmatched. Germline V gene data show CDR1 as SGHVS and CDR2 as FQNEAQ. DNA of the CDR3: TGTGCCAGCAGCTGGGACAGGGGCGGCAATGAGCAGTTCTTC. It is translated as CASSWDRGGNEQFF.

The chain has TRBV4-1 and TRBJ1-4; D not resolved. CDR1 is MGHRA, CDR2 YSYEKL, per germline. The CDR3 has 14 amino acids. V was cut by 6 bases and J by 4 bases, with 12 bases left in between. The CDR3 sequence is CASREGPLNEKLFF. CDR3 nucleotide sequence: TGCGCCAGCAGAGAGGGTCCACTTAATGAAAAACTGTTTTTT.

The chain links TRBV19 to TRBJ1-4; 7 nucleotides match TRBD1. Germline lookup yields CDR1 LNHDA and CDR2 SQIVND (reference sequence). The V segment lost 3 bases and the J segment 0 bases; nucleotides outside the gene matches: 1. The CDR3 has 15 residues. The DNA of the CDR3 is TGTGCCAGTAGTATTCAGGGGGCAACTAATGAAAAACTGTTTTTT. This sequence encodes CASSIQGATNEKLFF.

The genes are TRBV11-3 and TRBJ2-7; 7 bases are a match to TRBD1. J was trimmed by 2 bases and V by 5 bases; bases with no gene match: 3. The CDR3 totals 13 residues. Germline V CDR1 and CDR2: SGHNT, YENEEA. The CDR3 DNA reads TGTGCCAGCAGCCCGGGGACAGCCTACGAGCAGTACTTC. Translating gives CASSPGTAYEQYF.

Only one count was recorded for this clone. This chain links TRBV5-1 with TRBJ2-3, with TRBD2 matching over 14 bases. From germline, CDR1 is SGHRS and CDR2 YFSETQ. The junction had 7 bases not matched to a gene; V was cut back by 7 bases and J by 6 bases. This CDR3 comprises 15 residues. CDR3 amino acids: CASSETSGGVDTQYF. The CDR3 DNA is TGCGCCAGCTCCGAGACTAGCGGGGGGGTTGATACGCAGTATTTT. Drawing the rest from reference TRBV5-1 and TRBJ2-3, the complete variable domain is KAGVTQTPRYLIKTRGQQVTLSCSPISGHRSVSWYQQTPGQGLQFLFEYFSETQRNKGNFPGRFSGRQFSNSRSEMNVSTLELGDSALYLCASSETSGGVDTQYFGPGTRLTVL.

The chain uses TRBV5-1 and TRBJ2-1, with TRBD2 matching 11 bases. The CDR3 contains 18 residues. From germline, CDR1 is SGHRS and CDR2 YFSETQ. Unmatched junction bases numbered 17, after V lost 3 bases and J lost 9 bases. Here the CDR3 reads CASSSFPSSGGWETEQFF. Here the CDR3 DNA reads TGCGCCAGCAGCTCCTTTCCTTCTAGCGGGGGGTGGGAAACTGAGCAGTTCTTC.

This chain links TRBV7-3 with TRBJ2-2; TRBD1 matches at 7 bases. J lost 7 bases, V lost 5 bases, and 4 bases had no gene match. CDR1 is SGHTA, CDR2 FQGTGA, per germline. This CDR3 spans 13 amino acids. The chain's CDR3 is CASSPTGVGELFF. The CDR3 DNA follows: TGTGCCAGCAGCCCTACAGGGGTCGGGGAGCTGTTTTTT.

The CDR3 nucleotides are TGTGCCAGCTCCGGGGTCCTTAATGAAAAACTGTTTTTT. It yields the protein CASSGVLNEKLFF. This rearrangement joins TRBV27 to TRBJ1-4; D ambiguous. Germline loops: CDR1 MNHEY, CDR2 SMNVEV (reference sequence). CDR3 size: 13 residues. Trimming stripped 8 bases from V and 4 bases from J, with 11 bases between. Full variable domain (missing parts from reference TRBV27 and TRBJ1-4): EAQVTQNPRYLITVTGKKLTVTCSQNMNHEYMSWYRQDPGLGLRQIYYSMNVEVTDKGDVPEGYKVSRKEKRNFPLILESPSPNQTSLYFCASSGVLNEKLFFGSGTQLSVL.